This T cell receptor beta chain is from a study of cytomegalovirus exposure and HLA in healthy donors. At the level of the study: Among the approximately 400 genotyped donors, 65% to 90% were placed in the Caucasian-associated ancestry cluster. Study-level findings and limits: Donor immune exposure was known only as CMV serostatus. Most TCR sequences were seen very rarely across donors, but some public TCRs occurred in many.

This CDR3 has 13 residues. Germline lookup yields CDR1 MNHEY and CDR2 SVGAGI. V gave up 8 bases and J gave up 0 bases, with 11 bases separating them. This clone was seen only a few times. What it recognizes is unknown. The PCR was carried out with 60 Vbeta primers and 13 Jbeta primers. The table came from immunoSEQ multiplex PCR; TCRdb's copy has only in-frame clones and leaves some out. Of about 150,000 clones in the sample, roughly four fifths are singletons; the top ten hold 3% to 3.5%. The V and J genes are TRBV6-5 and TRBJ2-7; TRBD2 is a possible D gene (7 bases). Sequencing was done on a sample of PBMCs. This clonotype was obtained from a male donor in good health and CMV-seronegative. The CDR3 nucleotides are TGTGCCAGCGGGGAGGGGGGCTCCTACGAGCAGTACTTC. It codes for CASGEGGSYEQYF.